What follows is one T cell receptor (beta chain) and its context. The data were obtained in a study of T cells in tumors after PD-1 blockade. The protocol was immunoSEQ multiplex PCR, while the TCRdb copy is restricted to in-frame clones and leaves out a portion. The sample has fewer than 50,000 clones; 81% are singletons. CDR1 and CDR2 from the germline V gene are SGHDT and YYEEEE. The V gene end was trimmed by 4 bases and the J gene end by 5 bases; junction bases not matched to a gene: 6. CDR3 size: 14 residues. This specimen was PBMCs, taken before anti-PD-1 treatment. The TCR originated in a human donor with basal cell carcinoma. The rearrangement joins TRBV5-6 to TRBJ2-3, with TRBD2 identical over 8 bases. In DNA form, the CDR3 reads TGTGCCAGCAGCCCAGGACTAGCTAGAGATACGCAGTATTTT. As protein: CASSPGLARDTQYF.